This note documents a single T cell receptor (beta chain) sequence. The entry originates in a study of blood T cell repertoires in COVID-19. The ends lost 6 bases at V and 0 bases at J; junction bases unmatched: 7. There are 15 residues in the CDR3. The germline gives CDR1 SGHTA, CDR2 FQGNSA. Per the original data handling: The authors estimated nucleated cell counts from reference gene primer amplification. Method: immunoSEQ multiplex PCR; TCRdb's copy keeps in-frame clones and lacks some. D and trimming come from the DNA, and the V and J calls and clone size come from that table. The data show about 220,000 clones, 65% to 90% seen once.

The chain combines TRBV7-2 with TRBJ1-2; 7 nucleotides align to TRBD1. This TCR came from a man aged 45-65 years with active or convalescent COVID-19. The sample consisted of peripheral blood. CDR3 residues: CASSSNRGANYGYTF. In DNA form, the CDR3 reads TGTGCCAGCAGTTCCAACAGGGGAGCTAACTATGGCTACACCTTC.